Each of the 20 T cell receptor beta chains below was sequenced from the same sample in a study of cytomegalovirus exposure and HLA in healthy donors. Primers for the PCR totalled 60 Vbeta and 13 Jbeta. Produced via immunoSEQ multiplex PCR; TCRdb's table is partial and in-frame only. Of about 130,000 clones listed, about four fifths are singletons. Sequenced material: PBMCs. The receptors stem from a young man in good health and CMV-seronegative.

J is TRBJ1-2 and V is TRBV28; unclear D gene. The length of the CDR3 is 13 residues. The V end was cut by 5 bases, the J end by 3 bases, with 10 bases between. Looked up from germline, CDR1 is MDHEN and CDR2 is SYDVKM. CDR3 in amino acids: CASSPLSDYGYTF. The CDR3 nucleotides are TGTGCCAGCAGTCCCCTATCGGACTATGGCTACACCTTC.

This clone was seen a few times. V is TRBV7-2 and J is TRBJ2-5; tentatively, D is TRBD2 (6 bases). This CDR3 region has 15 residues. CDR1 is SGHTA and CDR2 is FQGNSA in the germline V gene. V lost 5 bases, J lost 5 bases, and 18 bases lay in between. For the CDR3, the DNA is TGTGCCAGCAGCCGAGACGGGGGTAGGCGGGAGACCCAGTACTTC. Translating it yields CASSRDGGRRETQYF.

V is TRBV9 and J is TRBJ2-2, with D unclear. V was clipped by 5 bases and J by 4 bases, with 12 bases between them. From germline, CDR1 is SGDLS and CDR2 YYNGEE. The CDR3 runs to 14 residues. The CDR3 DNA sequence: TGTGCCAGCAGTCCCGTACTCTCCACCGGGGAGCTGTTTTTT. Translating gives CASSPVLSTGELFF. Variable domain in full (rest from reference TRBV9 and TRBJ2-2): DSGVTQTPKHLITATGQRVTLRCSPRSGDLSVYWYQQSLDQGLQFLIQYYNGEERAKGNILERFSAQQFPDLHSELNLSSLELGDSALYFCASSPVLSTGELFFGEGSRLTVL.

The rearrangement joins TRBV19 to TRBJ1-1; TRBD1 is a possible D gene (5 bases). This CDR3 has 16 amino acids. CDR1 and CDR2 (germline): LNHDA, SQIVND (reference sequence). With 3 bases removed from V and 3 bases from J, the gap between germline ends came to 17 bases. CDR3 amino acids: CASSIIRALGDTEAFF. The CDR3 DNA follows: TGTGCCAGTAGTATCATCCGGGCCTTAGGGGACACTGAAGCTTTCTTT. Supplemented by reference TRBV19 and TRBJ1-1, the full variable domain reads DGGITQSPKYLFRKEGQNVTLSCEQNLNHDAMYWYRQDPGQGLRLIYYSQIVNDFQKGDIAEGYSVSREKKESFPLTVTSAQKNPTAFYLCASSIIRALGDTEAFFGQGTRLTVV.

V and J are TRBV18 and TRBJ2-3; D uncertain. CDR3 length: 12 amino acids. Germline V CDR1 and CDR2: KGHSH, LQKENI. V lost 3 bases and J lost 4, with 5 bases in between. CDR3 sequence (DNA): TGTGCCAGCTCACCCACGGCAGATACGCAGTATTTT. Amino acid sequence: CASSPTADTQYF.

V gene TRBV19 combines with J gene TRBJ1-4; no clear D. Per the germline V gene, CDR1 is LNHDA and CDR2 is SQIVND (reference sequence). The V and J ends lost 5 bases and 6 bases respectively, with 16 bases between them. This CDR3 has 15 amino acids. The CDR3 loop is CASSPSTMDYEKLFF. For the CDR3, the DNA is TGTGCCAGTAGTCCGTCGACCATGGACTATGAAAAACTGTTTTTT.

This clone occurred once. The chain combines TRBV7-9 with TRBJ1-1; D uncertain. Per the germline V gene, CDR1 is SEHNR and CDR2 is FQNEAQ (reference sequence). The CDR3 runs 13 residues. Trimming shortened V by 3 bases and J by 3 bases, and 8 bases separated the two germline ends. CDR3 in DNA: TGTGCCAGCAGCTTTGAAGAGGACACTGAAGCTTTCTTT. Amino acid sequence: CASSFEEDTEAFF.

This sequence joins TRBV2 and TRBJ2-7; tentatively, D is TRBD2 (6 bases). This CDR3 has 13 residues. Germline CDR1 and CDR2: SNHLY and FYNNEI. V shed 3 bases and J shed 2 bases, with 8 bases lying between them. CDR3 sequence reads: CASSEGTAYEQYF. For the CDR3, the DNA is TGTGCCAGCAGTGAGGGGACTGCCTACGAGCAGTACTTC.

The sample holds one count of this clone. The V call is TRBV5-8, the J call TRBJ2-5; D remains ambiguous. Germline-derived CDR1 and CDR2 are SGHTS and YDEGEE. Trimming stripped 2 bases from V and 5 bases from J, with 7 bases between. The CDR3 consists of 12 residues. The CDR3 is CASSLVRETQYF. CDR3 bases: TGTGCCAGCAGCTTAGTCCGGGAGACCCAGTACTTC.

The CDR3 DNA follows: TGTGCCAGCTCATTCAACTACTACGATTCCTACGAGCAGTACTTC. The encoded protein is CASSFNYYDSYEQYF. The chain uses TRBV18 and TRBJ2-7; D gene unclear. V dropped 5 bases and J dropped 1 base, with 15 bases sitting between them. The CDR3 is 15 residues long. The V gene's germline CDR1 is KGHSH and CDR2 LQKENI.

The gene calls are TRBV11-1 and TRBJ1-1, with TRBD1 as a possible D gene (5 bases). CDR3 length: 14 residues. Germline CDR1 is SGHAT and CDR2 is FQDESV (reference sequence). V lost 1 base to trimming and J lost 2 bases, with 8 bases between them. The DNA of the CDR3 is TGTGCCAGCAGCTTAGGACAGACTAACACTGAAGCTTTCTTT. This encodes CASSLGQTNTEAFF.

This clone was counted a few times. This chain uses TRBV30 with TRBJ1-5; 7 nucleotides agree with TRBD1. With V trimmed by 2 bases and J by 2 bases, 6 bases remained unmatched. The germline gives CDR1 GTSNPN, CDR2 SVGIG (reference sequence). This CDR3 contains 15 residues. The CDR3 DNA reads as TGTGCCTGGAGTACAGGGGTGAGTGGCAATCAGCCCCAGCATTTT. The encoded protein is CAWSTGVSGNQPQHF.

The chain recombines TRBV9 with TRBJ2-7; no reliable D call. The CDR3 extends over 14 amino acids. CDR1 is SGDLS and CDR2 is YYNGEE in the germline V gene. The V gene lost 4 bases and the J gene lost 1 base, with 12 bases spanning the gap. The CDR3 bases are TGTGCCAGCAGCCTGCGCGGCGCTTCCTACGAGCAGTACTTC. Amino acid sequence: CASSLRGASYEQYF.

CDR3 nucleotides: TGTGCCAGCAGCTTCCAGGTCAATGAAAAACTGTTTTTT. It is translated as CASSFQVNEKLFF. The chain is built from TRBV7-2 and TRBJ1-4; D gene uncertain. The CDR3 has 13 residues. CDR1 and CDR2 (germline): SGHTA, FQGNSA. Trimming took off 3 bases at V and 5 bases at J, with 7 bases between the two ends.

The chain uses TRBV28 and TRBJ2-7; 8 positions agree with TRBD2. Germline V gives CDR1 MDHEN, CDR2 SYDVKM. This CDR3 spans 16 amino acids. The ends lost 6 bases at V and 1 base at J; junction bases unmatched: 11. CDR3 residues: CASSRPPGTSSYEQYF. Written as DNA, the CDR3 is TGTGCCAGCAGCCGACCACCCGGGACTAGTTCCTACGAGCAGTACTTC. Supplemented by reference TRBV28 and TRBJ2-7, the full variable domain reads DVKVTQSSRYLVKRTGEKVFLECVQDMDHENMFWYRQDPGLGLRLIYFSYDVKMKEKGDIPEGYSVSREKKERFSLILESASTNQTSMYLCASSRPPGTSSYEQYFGPGTRLTVT.

The V and J genes are TRBV4-2 and TRBJ2-2; 12 nucleotides agree with TRBD2. The CDR3 loop spans 17 amino acids. The V gene end was trimmed by 0 bases and the J gene end by 4 bases; junction bases not matched to a gene: 3. Germline loops: CDR1 LGHNA, CDR2 YNFKEQ. The CDR3 spells CASSQERTSGVTGELFF. The CDR3 nucleotides are TGTGCCAGCAGCCAAGAGCGGACTAGCGGGGTCACCGGGGAGCTGTTTTTT.

V gene TRBV7-6 combines with J gene TRBJ1-2, with D perhaps matching TRBD1 (5 bases). Trimming left V 1 base short and J 2 bases short, with 11 bases between. This CDR3 has 15 residues. CDR1 SGHVS and CDR2 FNYEAQ come from the germline V gene. CDR3 protein: CASSLGPQENYGYTF. CDR3 DNA: TGTGCCAGCAGCTTAGGCCCACAGGAGAACTATGGCTACACCTTC.

The gene calls are TRBV6-5 and TRBJ1-1; 7 bases are a match to TRBD1. Germline CDR1 MNHEY, CDR2 SVGAGI. The length of the CDR3 is 14 residues. J was trimmed by 0 bases and V by 8 bases; bases with no gene match: 6. The CDR3 reads CASRQGSLNTEAFF. The CDR3 DNA sequence: TGTGCCAGCCGACAGGGAAGTCTGAACACTGAAGCTTTCTTT.

This clone has a single count. The chain employs TRBV5-1 and TRBJ2-2; D ambiguous. The CDR3 runs 15 residues. CDR1 is SGHRS, CDR2 YFSETQ, per germline. Trimming left V 1 base short and J 0 bases short, with 7 bases between. CDR3 DNA: TGCGCCAGCAGCTTGAGATCGGCGAACACCGGGGAGCTGTTTTTT. This translates into CASSLRSANTGELFF.

This clone was observed a few times. CDR3 nucleotides: TGTGCCAGCAGCACAGGGGGGGTGCTGAGAAACACCATATATTTT. Its translation is CASSTGGVLRNTIYF. The chain joins TRBV7-9 to TRBJ1-3, with 8 nucleotides matching TRBD1. Losses at the gene ends were 5 bases for V and 5 bases for J; bases not matched to a gene: 8. Germline assignment: CDR1 SEHNR and CDR2 FQNEAQ (reference sequence). CDR3 size: 15 residues.